This T cell receptor beta chain was retrieved from a study of blood T cell repertoires in COVID-19. Study information: Collection of acute and convalescent COVID-19 samples took place in the United States, Italy and Spain.

Under the authors' procedure: By means of reference gene primer amplification, nucleated cell counts were estimated. Measured with immunoSEQ multiplex PCR; TCRdb has only the in-frame clones, and not every one. For V, J and clone size, that table is used; D and trimming come from the DNA. The sample lists about 480,000 clones; roughly 91% were seen once. The TCR comes from a woman in her 30s with acute or convalescent COVID-19. The specimen sequenced was peripheral blood.

CDR3 coding DNA: TGTGCCAGCAGCCAATTTGTTTGGACTAGCGGCACCGGGGAGCTGTTTTTT. Translating it yields CASSQFVWTSGTGELFF. The rearrangement joins TRBV3-1 (or the pseudogene TRBV3-2) to TRBJ2-2; 10 positions agree with TRBD2. CDR1 and CDR2 (germline): LGHDT, YNNKEL (reference sequence). V lost 2 bases, J lost 4 bases, and 7 bases stayed unmatched. This CDR3 comprises 17 residues.